This T cell receptor (beta chain) was observed in a study of T and B cells in COVID-19 patients. Study details: COVID-19 patients gave peripheral blood either during active infection or after recovery. The recovered cohort's median age was approximately 37 years, versus over 60 years in active infection. Of approximately 19 active-infection patients, under 15 were critically ill with mechanical ventilation or extracorporeal membrane oxygenation.

About this clonotype: Its antigen remains unknown.

TRB was amplified from about 260-540 ng of blood genomic DNA. Germline V gene sequence: CDR1 MNHEY, CDR2 SVGEGT. The CDR3 length is 15 residues. Unmatched junction bases numbered 10, after V lost 4 bases and J lost 5 bases. Multiplex PCR with BIOMED2 TRB-A/B primer pools amplified TRB rearrangements. MiXCR, run by TCRdb on the multiplex PCR reads, gives a single entry per CDR3 protein. The sample yields tens of thousands of distinct CDR3 sequences, approximately 28% seen once. Study-wide points: Patients with COVID-19 reportedly showed strongly skewed T cell receptor beta variable and joining gene usage.

The sequence was collected from a human donor who had recovered from COVID-19. Sequenced input: blood. This chain connects TRBV6-2 or TRBV6-3 to TRBJ2-7; 8 nucleotides agree with TRBD2. In DNA, the CDR3 is TGTGCCAGCAGTTCCTTTTCGGGGGGGCGACACGAGCAGTACTTC. Translating gives CASSSFSGGRHEQYF.